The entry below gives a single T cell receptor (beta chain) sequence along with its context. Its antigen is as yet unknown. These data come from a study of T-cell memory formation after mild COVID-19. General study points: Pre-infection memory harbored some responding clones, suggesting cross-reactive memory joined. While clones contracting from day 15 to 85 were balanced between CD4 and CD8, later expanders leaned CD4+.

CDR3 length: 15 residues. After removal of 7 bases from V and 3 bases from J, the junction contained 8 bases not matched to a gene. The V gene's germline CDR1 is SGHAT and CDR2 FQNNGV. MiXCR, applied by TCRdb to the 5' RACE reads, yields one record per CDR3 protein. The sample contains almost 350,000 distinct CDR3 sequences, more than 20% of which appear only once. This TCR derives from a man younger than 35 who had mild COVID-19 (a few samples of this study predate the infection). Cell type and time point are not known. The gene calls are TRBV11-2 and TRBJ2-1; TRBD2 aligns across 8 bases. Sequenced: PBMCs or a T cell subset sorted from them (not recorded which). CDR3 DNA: TGTGCCAGCACGGGAGGGGTGATAGTCTACAATGAGCAGTTCTTC. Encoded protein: CASTGGVIVYNEQFF.